This T cell receptor beta chain was observed in a study of T cells after yellow fever vaccination. Study-level results: Boosting was followed by the reappearance of most primary-vaccination clones (around 96% CD4, around 86% CD8). The secondary response showed a weaker magnitude and a faster peak, day 5 versus 15. The appearance of a small share of clonotypes in both CD4 and CD8 compartments was observed.

TCRdb fed the 5' RACE reads into MiXCR, producing one record per CDR3 protein. The sample includes a few hundred thousand distinct CDR3 sequences, 6.9% of them seen just once. Germline CDR1 and CDR2: MNHNS and SASEGT. The CDR3 consists of 15 residues. The junction had 12 bases not matched to a gene; V was cut back by 8 bases and J by 10 bases. About this clonotype itself: Its antigen is unidentified.

The receptor's source is a man under 40 who received the YFV17D yellow fever vaccine. The V and J genes are TRBV6-1 and TRBJ2-1, with 12 bases lining up with TRBD1. The material was CD4+ T cells sorted from PBMCs, obtained 15 days after the yellow fever booster vaccination. The CDR3 sequence is CASQTRDRGPEEQFF. CDR3 bases: TGTGCCAGCCAGACCCGGGACAGGGGGCCGGAGGAGCAGTTCTTC.